These T cell receptor beta chains were read from a single sample in a study of control samples from healthy donors and cancer patients. Data came from immunoSEQ multiplex PCR; TCRdb stores just in-frame clones and leaves some out. The sample consists of 70,000 to 95,000 clones, approximately 93% of them appearing once. The sequencing input was PBMCs. These receptors originate from a woman between 40 and 55 years old with lung cancer. Each CDR3 is given with its conserved first and last residue. D genes are given only for firm matches. Only part of the rows carry a size: once, few, many, or a class if the clone is expanded.

clone_size: once; v_call: TRBV5-1; d_call: -; j_call: TRBJ1-5; cdr3_nt: TGCGCCAGCAGCTTGTTATGGGGGGAGAGCAATCAGCCCCAGCATTTT; cdr3_aa: CASSLLWGESNQPQHF
clone_size: -; v_call: TRBV11-2; d_call: -; j_call: TRBJ1-3; cdr3_nt: TGTGCCAGCAGCTTGGTTTTCTCTGGAAACACCATATATTTT; cdr3_aa: CASSLVFSGNTIYF
clone_size: -; v_call: TRBV4-1; d_call: TRBD1; j_call: TRBJ1-1; cdr3_nt: TGCGCCAGCAGCCAGGGGTCAGGGGGGAACACTGAAGCTTTCTTT; cdr3_aa: CASSQGSGGNTEAFF
clone_size: once; v_call: TRBV6-1; d_call: TRBD1; j_call: TRBJ2-6; cdr3_nt: TGTGCCAGCAGTGAATTAGGGCGCAGGGGGTCTGGGGCCAACGTCCTGACTTTC; cdr3_aa: CASSELGRRGSGANVLTF
clone_size: -; v_call: TRBV4-1; d_call: TRBD2; j_call: TRBJ2-3; cdr3_nt: TGCGCCAGCAGCCAAGACTCACTAGCGGGGGGGCCAGATACGCAGTATTTT; cdr3_aa: CASSQDSLAGGPDTQYF
clone_size: -; v_call: TRBV9; d_call: -; j_call: TRBJ1-2; cdr3_nt: TGTGCCAGCAGCGTAGGGGTCCCGGGGATCTATGGCTACACCTTC; cdr3_aa: CASSVGVPGIYGYTF
clone_size: -; v_call: TRBV5-4; d_call: -; j_call: TRBJ1-2; cdr3_nt: TGTGCCACCAAAAGGGAGGGTACAGGGAGCTATGGCTACACCTTC; cdr3_aa: CATKREGTGSYGYTF
clone_size: -; v_call: TRBV24-1; d_call: -; j_call: TRBJ2-1; cdr3_nt: TGTGCCACCAGTGACGTTGAGGGGGGGCGAGGTGAGCAGTTCTTC; cdr3_aa: CATSDVEGGRGEQFF
clone_size: -; v_call: TRBV9; d_call: -; j_call: TRBJ1-6; cdr3_nt: TGTGCCAGCAGCGTAGGGCAGGATAATTCACCCCTCCACTTT; cdr3_aa: CASSVGQDNSPLHF
clone_size: -; v_call: TRBV7-9; d_call: -; j_call: TRBJ2-7; cdr3_nt: TGTGCCAGCAGCAAGAGGGACACATCGGGGGAGCAGTACTTC; cdr3_aa: CASSKRDTSGEQYF
clone_size: -; v_call: TRBV27; d_call: -; j_call: TRBJ1-1; cdr3_nt: TGTGCCAGCAGCCAGGTCTCAGGCACTGAAGCTTTCTTT; cdr3_aa: CASSQVSGTEAFF
clone_size: -; v_call: TRBV5-4; d_call: -; j_call: TRBJ2-2; cdr3_nt: TGTGCCAGCAGCGATTGGGTGACGAACACCGGGGAGCTGTTTTTT; cdr3_aa: CASSDWVTNTGELFF
clone_size: -; v_call: TRBV16; d_call: -; j_call: TRBJ1-1; cdr3_nt: TGTGCCAGCAGCCACCCGTTAGGTGAGGTCTCGAACACTGAAGCTTTCTTT; cdr3_aa: CASSHPLGEVSNTEAFF
clone_size: -; v_call: TRBV19; d_call: TRBD1; j_call: TRBJ2-7; cdr3_nt: TGTGCCAGTAGCATAAAACCGGGACAGAGAACCTACGAGCAGTACTTC; cdr3_aa: CASSIKPGQRTYEQYF
clone_size: -; v_call: TRBV28; d_call: -; j_call: TRBJ2-3; cdr3_nt: TGTGCCAGCAACGACGGGTACACAGATACGCAGTATTTT; cdr3_aa: CASNDGYTDTQYF
clone_size: -; v_call: TRBV3-1/TRBV3-2; d_call: -; j_call: TRBJ2-2; cdr3_nt: TGTGCCAGCAGTAACACCGGGGAGCTGTTTTTT; cdr3_aa: CASSNTGELFF
clone_size: -; v_call: TRBV2; d_call: -; j_call: TRBJ1-2; cdr3_nt: TGTGCCAGCATTTTGATCACTAGTGGCTACACCTTC; cdr3_aa: CASILITSGYTF
clone_size: -; v_call: TRBV18; d_call: -; j_call: TRBJ2-3; cdr3_nt: TGTGCCAGCTCACCAAGGGATACGCAGTATTTT; cdr3_aa: CASSPRDTQYF
clone_size: -; v_call: TRBV27; d_call: -; j_call: TRBJ1-2; cdr3_nt: TGTGCCAGCAGTTCTTGGACAGACTGGAATGGCTACACCTTC; cdr3_aa: CASSSWTDWNGYTF
clone_size: -; v_call: TRBV28; d_call: -; j_call: TRBJ2-2; cdr3_nt: TGTGCCAGCAGTTTGCAAAGCGGGACACTATCCGGGGAGCTGTTTTTT; cdr3_aa: CASSLQSGTLSGELFF
clone_size: -; v_call: TRBV7-2; d_call: -; j_call: TRBJ1-4; cdr3_nt: TGTGCCAGCAGCTCGGCCCCGGGGCCCAGTGAAAAACTGTTTTTT; cdr3_aa: CASSSAPGPSEKLFF
clone_size: -; v_call: TRBV5-1; d_call: -; j_call: TRBJ1-2; cdr3_nt: TGCGCCAGCAGCCCGAACGGGGGACTTGGCTACACCTTC; cdr3_aa: CASSPNGGLGYTF
clone_size: -; v_call: TRBV10-3; d_call: -; j_call: TRBJ1-1; cdr3_nt: TGTGCCGTACAGGGAGTACAGGACACTGAAGCTTTCTTT; cdr3_aa: CAVQGVQDTEAFF
clone_size: -; v_call: TRBV5-1; d_call: TRBD1; j_call: TRBJ2-1; cdr3_nt: TGCGCCAGCAGCTTGGAAGCGGGACAGGGGTACGAGCAGTTCTTC; cdr3_aa: CASSLEAGQGYEQFF
clone_size: -; v_call: TRBV9; d_call: -; j_call: TRBJ2-5; cdr3_nt: TGTGCCAGCAGCGTAGCCTTTTCGGAGACCCAGTACTTC; cdr3_aa: CASSVAFSETQYF
clone_size: -; v_call: TRBV12-5; d_call: -; j_call: TRBJ1-1; cdr3_nt: TGTGCTAGTGGTTTCTCCCTTGAAGCTTTCTTT; cdr3_aa: CASGFSLEAFF
clone_size: -; v_call: TRBV11-2; d_call: -; j_call: TRBJ2-4; cdr3_nt: TGTGCCAGCAGCCACCTAGGGGGGGCACCCAAAAACATTCAGTACTTC; cdr3_aa: CASSHLGGAPKNIQYF
clone_size: -; v_call: TRBV5-1; d_call: -; j_call: TRBJ2-5; cdr3_nt: TGCGCCAGCTGGGGCGTGGGGGGCGCGGAGACCCAGTACTTC; cdr3_aa: CASWGVGGAETQYF
clone_size: -; v_call: TRBV29-1; d_call: -; j_call: TRBJ1-3; cdr3_nt: TGCAGCGTTGCCCCGGGGGCTGGAAACACCATATATTTT; cdr3_aa: CSVAPGAGNTIYF
clone_size: -; v_call: TRBV7-9; d_call: TRBD1; j_call: TRBJ1-1; cdr3_nt: TGTGCCAGCAGCCAGGACAGGGGACACACTGAAGCTTTCTTT; cdr3_aa: CASSQDRGHTEAFF
clone_size: -; v_call: TRBV27; d_call: -; j_call: TRBJ2-3; cdr3_nt: TGTGCCAGCAGTTTAGATATCGGGGGCCGCACAGATACGCAGTATTTT; cdr3_aa: CASSLDIGGRTDTQYF
clone_size: -; v_call: TRBV21-1; d_call: -; j_call: TRBJ1-2; cdr3_nt: TGTGCCAGCAGCTTTTTGGGGGGGGCAGATGGCTACACCTTC; cdr3_aa: CASSFLGGADGYTF
clone_size: -; v_call: TRBV28; d_call: -; j_call: TRBJ1-1; cdr3_nt: TGTGCCAGCAGTTTATCCGGAGGGAACACTGAAGCTTTCTTT; cdr3_aa: CASSLSGGNTEAFF
clone_size: -; v_call: TRBV5-1; d_call: TRBD1; j_call: TRBJ1-3; cdr3_nt: TGCGCCAGCAGCCAAAGACAGGGGGCTATAGGAAACACCATATATTTT; cdr3_aa: CASSQRQGAIGNTIYF
clone_size: -; v_call: TRBV6-5; d_call: -; j_call: TRBJ1-5; cdr3_nt: TGTGCCACCGCGGACCCCAGAGGTTCACGGCCCCAGCATTTT; cdr3_aa: CATADPRGSRPQHF
clone_size: few; v_call: TRBV19; d_call: -; j_call: TRBJ2-7; cdr3_nt: TGTGCCAGTAGTATAGATGACAGCCTTACCTACGAGCAGTACTTC; cdr3_aa: CASSIDDSLTYEQYF
clone_size: -; v_call: TRBV7-9; d_call: -; j_call: TRBJ2-3; cdr3_nt: TGTGCCAGCGGATCCACTAGCACAGATACGCAGTATTTT; cdr3_aa: CASGSTSTDTQYF
clone_size: once; v_call: TRBV6-1; d_call: -; j_call: TRBJ2-3; cdr3_nt: TGTGCCAGCGCCGGAAGGGCAGATACGCAGTATTTT; cdr3_aa: CASAGRADTQYF
clone_size: -; v_call: TRBV29-1; d_call: -; j_call: TRBJ2-3; cdr3_nt: TGCAGCGTGGACACTTTTAGCGGAAGCACAGATACGCAGTATTTT; cdr3_aa: CSVDTFSGSTDTQYF
clone_size: -; v_call: TRBV4-1; d_call: -; j_call: TRBJ1-4; cdr3_nt: TGCGCCAGCAGCCAGCTACCGGGGTTTTTCGAAAAACTGTTTTTT; cdr3_aa: CASSQLPGFFEKLFF
clone_size: -; v_call: TRBV9; d_call: -; j_call: TRBJ2-7; cdr3_nt: TGTGCCAGCAGCGTAGGCCCCTTAGCTTCCGAGCAGTACTTC; cdr3_aa: CASSVGPLASEQYF
clone_size: few; v_call: TRBV2; d_call: -; j_call: TRBJ1-5; cdr3_nt: TGTGCCAGCAGTGAATATCGGCAATCTAATCAGCCCCAGCATTTT; cdr3_aa: CASSEYRQSNQPQHF
clone_size: -; v_call: TRBV18; d_call: -; j_call: TRBJ1-2; cdr3_nt: TGTGCCAGCTCACCACCGGGCCGGGCCTATGGCTACACCTTC; cdr3_aa: CASSPPGRAYGYTF
clone_size: -; v_call: TRBV5-1; d_call: -; j_call: TRBJ1-1; cdr3_nt: TGCGCCAGCAGCGACTACCGCCGCGGAACTGAAGCTTTCTTT; cdr3_aa: CASSDYRRGTEAFF
clone_size: -; v_call: TRBV6-5; d_call: TRBD2; j_call: TRBJ2-2; cdr3_nt: TGTGCCAGCAGCCAACTAGCGGGGGGTAAAGGGGAGCTGTTTTTT; cdr3_aa: CASSQLAGGKGELFF
clone_size: -; v_call: TRBV12-5; d_call: -; j_call: TRBJ2-7; cdr3_nt: TGTGCTAGTGGTTTGGCAGCGCGGTGGGGCGAGCAGTACTTC; cdr3_aa: CASGLAARWGEQYF
clone_size: -; v_call: TRBV27; d_call: -; j_call: TRBJ2-7; cdr3_nt: TGTGCCAGCAGTACGGAGGGCTCCTACGAGCAGTACTTC; cdr3_aa: CASSTEGSYEQYF
clone_size: -; v_call: TRBV5-4; d_call: -; j_call: TRBJ1-2; cdr3_nt: TGTGCCAGCAGCTTGGATAGTAACTATGGCTACACCTTC; cdr3_aa: CASSLDSNYGYTF
clone_size: -; v_call: TRBV6-5; d_call: -; j_call: TRBJ1-1; cdr3_nt: TGTGCCAACTTTGGAGGGAGCCCAGACACTGAAGCTTTCTTT; cdr3_aa: CANFGGSPDTEAFF
clone_size: few; v_call: TRBV9; d_call: TRBD1; j_call: TRBJ2-7; cdr3_nt: TGTGCCAGCAGCGTTGGGACAGTTCCTTCCTACGAGCAGTACTTC; cdr3_aa: CASSVGTVPSYEQYF
clone_size: -; v_call: TRBV5-5; d_call: -; j_call: TRBJ1-2; cdr3_nt: TGTGCCAGCAGCTTCTCCACAGAGTCGGGCTATGGCTACACCTTC; cdr3_aa: CASSFSTESGYGYTF
clone_size: -; v_call: TRBV6-5; d_call: -; j_call: TRBJ2-1; cdr3_nt: TGTGCCAGCAGCAAAGGCTATGAGCAGTTCTTC; cdr3_aa: CASSKGYEQFF
clone_size: once; v_call: TRBV27; d_call: -; j_call: TRBJ2-7; cdr3_nt: TGTGCCAGCAGTTTCTGGGGCTACGAGCAGTACTTC; cdr3_aa: CASSFWGYEQYF
clone_size: -; v_call: TRBV30; d_call: -; j_call: TRBJ1-2; cdr3_nt: TGTGCCTGGAGAGGGGGGTTTGGGGTGGATGGCTACACCTTC; cdr3_aa: CAWRGGFGVDGYTF